These 2 T cell receptor beta chains were sequenced from one sample in a study of blood T cell repertoires in COVID-19. Here immunoSEQ multiplex PCR was the method, and the copy in TCRdb shows in-frame clones only, minus some. The data contain a few hundred thousand clones, 70% to 90% of them singletons. Material for sequencing was PBMCs or T cells enriched from blood (not recorded which). Receptor source: a man aged 25 to 40 who had recovered from COVID-19.

This chain connects TRBV4-1 to TRBJ2-7; 8 bases match TRBD1. The CDR3 has 16 residues. Trimming cost V 1 base and J 2 bases; bases outside gene matches: 7. Per germline, CDR1 MGHRA and CDR2 YSYEKL. The CDR3 region is CASSQGGQGATYEQYF. The CDR3 DNA follows: TGCGCCAGCAGCCAAGGCGGACAGGGCGCAACCTACGAGCAGTACTTC.

Only one count was recorded for this clone. This sequence joins TRBV7-9 and TRBJ2-1; D uncertain. Germline V gene data show CDR1 as SEHNR and CDR2 as FQNEAQ (reference sequence). The CDR3 extends over 15 amino acids. Trimming removed 4 bases from V and 7 bases from J, with 17 bases in between. The CDR3 reads CASSSTRTYRNEQFF. For the CDR3, the DNA is TGTGCCAGCAGCTCCACCCGTACGTATCGGAATGAGCAGTTCTTC. Full variable domain (missing parts from reference TRBV7-9 and TRBJ2-1): DTGVSQNPRHKITKRGQNVTFRCDPISEHNRLYWYRQTLGQGPEFLTYFQNEAQLEKSRLLSDRFSAERPKGSFSTLEIQRTEQGDSAMYLCASSSTRTYRNEQFFGPGTRLTVL.